This TCR beta chain was recorded in a study of cytomegalovirus exposure and HLA in healthy donors. Study-wide results and caveats: Among the CMV-associated chains, a few were confirmed in vitro as specific for CMV antigens. Cytomegalovirus association was listed for approximately 160 TCR beta chains.

Comments on this clone: Its antigen is undetermined.

This CDR3 contains 18 residues. Germline V gene sequence: CDR1 SGHAT, CDR2 FQNNGV. J was trimmed by 0 bases and V by 5 bases; bases with no gene match: 12. Among the 100 to 150 subjects of the validation cohort, separate from the approximately 660-subject first cohort, were the donors. Generated by immunoSEQ multiplex PCR, the TCRdb table keeps only in-frame clones and is missing some. The sample lists 150,000 to 200,000 clones, 85% seen once, with approximately 15% in the top ten. The sequencing sample was made of PBMCs. The sequence was obtained from a man between 18 and 35 years old in good health and CMV-seropositive. V usage is TRBV11-2 and J usage is TRBJ2-3; 9 bases align to TRBD2. The CDR3 protein is CASSLGLARTGSTDTQYF. The DNA of the CDR3 is TGTGCCAGCAGCCTGGGACTAGCTCGAACAGGGAGCACAGATACGCAGTATTTT.